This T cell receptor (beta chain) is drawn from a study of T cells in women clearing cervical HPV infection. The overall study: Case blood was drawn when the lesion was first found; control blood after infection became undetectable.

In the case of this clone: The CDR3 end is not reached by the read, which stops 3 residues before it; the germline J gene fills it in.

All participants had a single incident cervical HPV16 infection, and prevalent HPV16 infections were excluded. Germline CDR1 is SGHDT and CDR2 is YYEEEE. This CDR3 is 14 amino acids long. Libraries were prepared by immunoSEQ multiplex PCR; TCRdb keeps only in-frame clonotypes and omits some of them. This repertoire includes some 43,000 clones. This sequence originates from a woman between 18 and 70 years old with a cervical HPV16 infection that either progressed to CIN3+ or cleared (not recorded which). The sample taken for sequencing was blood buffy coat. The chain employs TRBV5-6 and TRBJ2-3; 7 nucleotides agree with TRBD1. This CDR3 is CASSLQGGDQPQYF. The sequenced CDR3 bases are TGTGCCAGCAGCTTGCAAGGGGGCGATCAGCCG.